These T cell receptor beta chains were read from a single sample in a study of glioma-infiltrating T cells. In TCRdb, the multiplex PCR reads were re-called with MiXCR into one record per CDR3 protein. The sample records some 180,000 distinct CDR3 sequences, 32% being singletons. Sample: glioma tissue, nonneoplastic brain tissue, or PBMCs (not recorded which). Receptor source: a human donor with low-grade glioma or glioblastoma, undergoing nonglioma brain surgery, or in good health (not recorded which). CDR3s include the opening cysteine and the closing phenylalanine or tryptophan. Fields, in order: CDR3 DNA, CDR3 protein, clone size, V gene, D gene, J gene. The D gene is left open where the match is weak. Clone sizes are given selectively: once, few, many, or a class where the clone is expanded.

TGCAGTGCCGATACAGGACCACTCTATGGCTACACCTTC	CSADTGPLYGYTF	many	TRBV20-1	-	TRBJ1-2
TGTGCCAGCAGCTTAGTGGCTAGCGGGGCCGCTAGCACAGATACGCAGTATTTT	CASSLVASGAASTDTQYF	-	TRBV11-2	TRBD2	TRBJ2-3
TGTGCCAGCATTCGTGACGGCCCCGGCACCGGGGAGCTGTTTTTT	CASIRDGPGTGELFF	-	TRBV2	-	TRBJ2-2
TGCAGTGCTAGGGACAGGGGAATTGGAAAAAAAATATATTTT	CSARDRGIGKKIYF	-	TRBV20-1	TRBD1	TRBJ1-3
TGTGCCAGCAGTTCCTATACGGGAGGGCCCAGCACAGATACGCAGTATTTT	CASSSYTGGPSTDTQYF	-	TRBV12-3/TRBV12-4	TRBD2	TRBJ2-3
TGTGCCAGCTCACCACCATCGGTTAACACTGAAGCTTTCTTT	CASSPPSVNTEAFF	many	TRBV18	-	TRBJ1-1
TGTGCCAGCAGCAAGGACTCTAACACAGATACGCAGTATTTT	CASSKDSNTDTQYF	many	TRBV7-3	-	TRBJ2-3
TGTGCCAGCAGCCCGCGGGGGGAATCGAAAGAGACCCAGTACTTC	CASSPRGESKETQYF	many	TRBV7-9	TRBD2	TRBJ2-5
TGCGCCAGCAGCCAAGAAGGCAGGGGGCGGGAAAAACTGTTTTTT	CASSQEGRGREKLFF	few	TRBV4-3	TRBD1	TRBJ1-4
TGTGCCAGCAGACAGGGCCAAAGCTATGGCTACACCTTC	CASRQGQSYGYTF	once	TRBV6-6	-	TRBJ1-2
TGTGCCAGTAGGGAAGGTGGGGAAGCTTTCTTT	CASREGGEAFF	-	TRBV19	-	TRBJ1-1
TGTGCCAGCAGCGTAAAGATCAGCTTCGGTGAGACCCAGTACTTC	CASSVKISFGETQYF	few	TRBV6-6	-	TRBJ2-5
TGTGCCAGCAGTTACAACAGTCCCCTCAATGAGCAGTTCTTC	CASSYNSPLNEQFF	many	TRBV6-5	-	TRBJ2-1
TGTGCCATCAGTGGGACAGGGGGCAGATTGGCCGACACTGAAGCTTTCTTT	CAISGTGGRLADTEAFF	many	TRBV10-3	TRBD1	TRBJ1-1
TGTGCCAGCAGCTTAGGACCACAGGTGAACACTAAAGCTTTCTTT	CASSLGPQVNTKAFF	-	TRBV7-2	-	TRBJ1-1
TGTGCCAGCAGCTTAGAGTGCAGCACAGATACGCAGTGTTTT	CASSLECSTDTQCF	once	TRBV7-2	-	TRBJ2-3
TGTGCCAGCAGTTACTCGGGTAGCGCCTACGAGCAGTACTTC	CASSYSGSAYEQYF	many	TRBV6-6	-	TRBJ2-7
TGTGCCAGCAGTTCCCCCGGCGGGAGTGCAGATACGCAGTATTTT	CASSSPGGSADTQYF	many	TRBV6-1	TRBD2	TRBJ2-3
TGTGACAGCATTTTCCGGGGGAATACAGCCTACGAGCAGGACTTC	CDSIFRGNTAYEQDF	-	TRBV28	-	TRBJ2-7
TGTGCCAGCAGTGATACCGGGACAGGGAGCTACGAGCAGTACTTC	CASSDTGTGSYEQYF	few	TRBV12-3/TRBV12-4	TRBD1	TRBJ2-7
TGTGCCAGCAGTCGGGACAGGGGTTCAGGGTACGCTGAAGCTTTCTTT	CASSRDRGSGYAEAFF	many	TRBV6-2/TRBV6-3	TRBD1	TRBJ1-1
TGTGCCATCAGTTGCAGTGGGACGGCCGCCTACGAGCAGTACTTC	CAISCSGTAAYEQYF	-	TRBV10-3	-	TRBJ2-7
TGTGCCAGCAGTTACTCACGGGTCAACTATGGCTACACCTTC	CASSYSRVNYGYTF	many	TRBV6-5	-	TRBJ1-2
TGCAGCGTCAATAGAGGATTAGGGGACACTGAAGCTTTCTTT	CSVNRGLGDTEAFF	few	TRBV29-1	-	TRBJ1-1
TGTGCCAGCAGTTTACCCCTCTCTTTACGGGGCTACACCTTC	CASSLPLSLRGYTF	many	TRBV28	-	TRBJ1-2
TGTGCCAGCAGCGTAGTGGGTTTGGACACTGAAGCTTTCTTT	CASSVVGLDTEAFF	few	TRBV9	-	TRBJ1-1
TGCAGTGAACTAGCGGGAGGGGATACGCAGTATTTT	CSELAGGDTQYF	once	TRBV20-1	TRBD2	TRBJ2-3
TGTGCCAGCAGCTTTTCACGGTCGAACACTGAAGCTTTCTTT	CASSFSRSNTEAFF	many	TRBV7-3	-	TRBJ1-1
TGTGCCAGCAGTGACAGGGAGGTGGAGACCCAGTACTTC	CASSDREVETQYF	many	TRBV7-2	-	TRBJ2-5
TGTGCCTGGAGTGTGGATACTGGCACTGAAGCTTTCTTT	CAWSVDTGTEAFF	few	TRBV30	-	TRBJ1-1
TGTGCCAGCTCACCACTGGCGCCACCCTACAATGAGCAGTTCTTC	CASSPLAPPYNEQFF	many	TRBV18	-	TRBJ2-1
TGTGCCAGCAGTTTATCTTACGGACAGCATAGCAATCAGCCCCAGCATTTT	CASSLSYGQHSNQPQHF	many	TRBV28	-	TRBJ1-5